This T cell receptor (beta chain) was obtained from a study of blood T cell repertoires in COVID-19. The wider study: Specimens from acute and convalescent COVID-19 originated in the United States, Italy and Spain.

Participants, roughly 18 to 90 years old, spanned under 25 US areas. This clone appeared a few times. Sequenced by immunoSEQ multiplex PCR; TCRdb stores in-frame clones only, minus some. This table holds about 82,000 clones, around 89% found once. The germline V gene encodes CDR1 SNHLY and CDR2 FYNNEI. With V trimmed by 5 bases and J by 4 bases, 4 bases remained unmatched. The CDR3 consists of 15 residues. The J gene is TRBJ1-6, the V gene TRBV2; 8 bases match TRBD1. The sequenced sample was PBMCs or T cells enriched from blood (not recorded which). The source of this sequence is a woman aged 45-59 years with acute COVID-19. The CDR3 reads CASSPGQGYNSPLHF. The CDR3 DNA is TGTGCCAGCAGTCCCGGACAGGGTTATAATTCACCCCTCCACTTT.